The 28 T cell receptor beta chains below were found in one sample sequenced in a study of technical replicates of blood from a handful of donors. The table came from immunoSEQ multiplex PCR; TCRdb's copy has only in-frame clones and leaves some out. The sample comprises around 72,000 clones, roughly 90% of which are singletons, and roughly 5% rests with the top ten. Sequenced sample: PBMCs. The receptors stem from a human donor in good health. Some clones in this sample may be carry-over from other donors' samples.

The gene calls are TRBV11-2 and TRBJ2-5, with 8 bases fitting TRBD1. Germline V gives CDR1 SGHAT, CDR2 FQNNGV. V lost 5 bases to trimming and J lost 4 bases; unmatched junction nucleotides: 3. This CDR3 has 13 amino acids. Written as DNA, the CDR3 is TGTGCCAGCAGCACCGACAGGGGAGAGACCCAGTACTTC. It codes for CASSTDRGETQYF. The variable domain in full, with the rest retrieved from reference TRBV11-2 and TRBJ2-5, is EAGVAQSPRYKIIEKRQSVAFWCNPISGHATLYWYQQILGQGPKLLIQFQNNGVVDDSQLPKDRFSAERLKGVDSTLKIQPAKLEDSAVYLCASSTDRGETQYFGPGTRLLVL.

CDR3 DNA sequence: TGTGCCAGCACCTACAGGGTTTACAATCAGCCCCAGCATTTT. It yields the protein CASTYRVYNQPQHF. The chain has TRBV6-1 and TRBJ1-5, with D perhaps matching TRBD1 (6 bases). CDR3 size: 14 residues. Germline-derived CDR1 and CDR2 are MNHNS and SASEGT. The V end lost 7 bases, the J end lost 3 bases, and 13 bases lay between the germline ends.

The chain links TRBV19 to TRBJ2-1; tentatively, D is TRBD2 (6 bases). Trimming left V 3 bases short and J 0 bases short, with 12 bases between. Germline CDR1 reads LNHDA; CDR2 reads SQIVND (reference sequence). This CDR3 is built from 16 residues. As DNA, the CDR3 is TGTGCCAGTAGTATCCCCGGGAGACTCTCCTACAATGAGCAGTTCTTC. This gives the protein CASSIPGRLSYNEQFF.

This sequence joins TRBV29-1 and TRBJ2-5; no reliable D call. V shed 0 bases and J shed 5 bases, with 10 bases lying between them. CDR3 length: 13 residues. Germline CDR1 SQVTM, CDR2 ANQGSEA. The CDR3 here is CSVEEGLAETQYF. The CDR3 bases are TGCAGCGTTGAAGAGGGCCTTGCGGAGACCCAGTACTTC.

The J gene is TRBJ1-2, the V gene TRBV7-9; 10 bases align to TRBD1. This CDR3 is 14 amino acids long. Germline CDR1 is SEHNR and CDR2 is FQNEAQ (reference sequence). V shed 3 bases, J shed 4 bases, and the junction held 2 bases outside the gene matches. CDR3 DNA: TGTGCCAGCAGCTTGGGACAGGGGTCCTATGGCTACACCTTC. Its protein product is CASSLGQGSYGYTF.

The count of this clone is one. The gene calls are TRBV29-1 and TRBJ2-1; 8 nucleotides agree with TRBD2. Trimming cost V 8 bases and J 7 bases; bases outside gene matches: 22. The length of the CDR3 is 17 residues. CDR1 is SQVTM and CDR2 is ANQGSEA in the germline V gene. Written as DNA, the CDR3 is TGCAGCATTGGGGCGGGGCGAAGCGGGAGCAGGAGAAATGAGCAGTTCTTC. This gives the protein CSIGAGRSGSRRNEQFF.

The CDR3 protein is CASSPGTGLSTDTQYF. The CDR3 nucleotides are TGCGCCAGCAGCCCCGGGACAGGACTTAGCACAGATACGCAGTATTTT. This chain uses TRBV4-3 with TRBJ2-3; 8 nucleotides line up with TRBD1. Germline loops: CDR1 LGHNA, CDR2 YSLEER. The trim removed 4 bases at V and 0 bases at J, leaving 6 bases unmatched. The CDR3 extends over 16 amino acids.

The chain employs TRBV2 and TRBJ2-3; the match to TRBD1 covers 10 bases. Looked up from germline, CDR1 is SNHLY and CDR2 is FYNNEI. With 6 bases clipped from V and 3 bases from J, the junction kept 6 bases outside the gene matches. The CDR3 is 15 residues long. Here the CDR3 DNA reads TGTGCCAGCAGAAGACCGGGACAGGGGACAGATACGCAGTATTTT. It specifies CASRRPGQGTDTQYF.

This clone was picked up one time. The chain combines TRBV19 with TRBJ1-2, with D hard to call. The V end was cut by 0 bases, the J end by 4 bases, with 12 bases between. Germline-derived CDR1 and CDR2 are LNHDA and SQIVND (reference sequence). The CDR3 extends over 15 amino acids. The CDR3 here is CASSIDGQLGYGYTF. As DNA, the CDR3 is TGTGCCAGTAGTATAGATGGCCAGCTAGGCTATGGCTACACCTTC.

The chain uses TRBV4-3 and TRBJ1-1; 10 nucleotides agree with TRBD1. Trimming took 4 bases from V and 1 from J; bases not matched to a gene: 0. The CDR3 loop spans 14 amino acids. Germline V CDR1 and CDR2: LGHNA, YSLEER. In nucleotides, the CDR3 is TGCGCCAGCAGCCGGGACAGGGGGAACACTGAAGCTTTCTTT. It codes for CASSRDRGNTEAFF.

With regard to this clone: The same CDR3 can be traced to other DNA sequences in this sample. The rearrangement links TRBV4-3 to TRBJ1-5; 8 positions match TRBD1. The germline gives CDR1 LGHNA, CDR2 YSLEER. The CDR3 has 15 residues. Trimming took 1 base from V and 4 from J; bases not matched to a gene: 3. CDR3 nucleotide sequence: TGCGCCAGCAGCCAAGGAGGACAGGGAAATCAGCCCCAGCATTTT. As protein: CASSQGGQGNQPQHF.

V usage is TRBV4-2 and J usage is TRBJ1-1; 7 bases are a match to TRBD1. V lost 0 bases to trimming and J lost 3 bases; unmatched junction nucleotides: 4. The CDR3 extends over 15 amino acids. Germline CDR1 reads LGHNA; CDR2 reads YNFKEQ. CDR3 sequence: CASSQEEGAHTEAFF. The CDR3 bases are TGTGCCAGCAGCCAAGAGGAGGGGGCGCACACTGAAGCTTTCTTT.

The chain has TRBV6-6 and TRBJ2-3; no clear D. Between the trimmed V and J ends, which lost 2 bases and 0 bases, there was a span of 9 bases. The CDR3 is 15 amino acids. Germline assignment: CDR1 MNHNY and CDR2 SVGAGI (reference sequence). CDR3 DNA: TGTGCCAGCAGTTACAATACATTTAGCACAGATACGCAGTATTTT. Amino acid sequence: CASSYNTFSTDTQYF.

The CDR3 loop reads CASSFPGTGNEKLFF. The CDR3 DNA is TGTGCCAGCAGCTTCCCCGGGACAGGGAATGAAAAACTGTTTTTT. The V call is TRBV7-2, the J call TRBJ1-4; TRBD1 matches 9 bases. The CDR3 is 15 residues long. V trimming: 3 bases; J trimming: 5 bases; junction bases outside the gene matches: 4. From germline, CDR1 is SGHTA and CDR2 FQGNSA.

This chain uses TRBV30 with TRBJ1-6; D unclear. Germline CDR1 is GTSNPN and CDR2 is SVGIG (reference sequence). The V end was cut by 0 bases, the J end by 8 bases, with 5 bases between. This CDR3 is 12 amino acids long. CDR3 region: CAWSVLYSPLHF. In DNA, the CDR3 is TGTGCCTGGAGTGTACTTTATTCACCCCTCCACTTT.

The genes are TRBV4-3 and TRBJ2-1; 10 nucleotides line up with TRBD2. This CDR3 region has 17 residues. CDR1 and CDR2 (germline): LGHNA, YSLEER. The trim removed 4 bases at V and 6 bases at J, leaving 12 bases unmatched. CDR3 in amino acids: CASSPSSGSGRGNEQFF. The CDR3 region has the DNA TGCGCCAGCAGCCCATCGTCGGGGAGCGGGAGGGGCAATGAGCAGTTCTTC.

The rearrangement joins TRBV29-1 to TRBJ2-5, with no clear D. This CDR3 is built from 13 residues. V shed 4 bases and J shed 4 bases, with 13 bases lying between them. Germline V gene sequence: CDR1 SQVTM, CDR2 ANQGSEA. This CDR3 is CSVAHSYLETQYF. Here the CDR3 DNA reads TGCAGCGTTGCCCACAGCTATCTAGAGACCCAGTACTTC.

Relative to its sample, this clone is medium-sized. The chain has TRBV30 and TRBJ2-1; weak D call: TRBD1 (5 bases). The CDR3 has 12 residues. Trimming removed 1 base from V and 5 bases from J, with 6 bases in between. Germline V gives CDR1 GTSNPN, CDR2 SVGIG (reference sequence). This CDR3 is CAWSGQHNEQFF. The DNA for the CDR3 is TGTGCCTGGAGTGGACAGCACAATGAGCAGTTCTTC.

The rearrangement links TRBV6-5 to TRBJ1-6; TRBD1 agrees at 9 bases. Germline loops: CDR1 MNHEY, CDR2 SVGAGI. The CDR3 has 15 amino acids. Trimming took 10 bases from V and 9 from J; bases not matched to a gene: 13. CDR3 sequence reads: CATLSLTGGTSPLHF. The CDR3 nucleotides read TGTGCCACCTTATCGTTAACAGGGGGCACTTCACCCCTCCACTTT.

The CDR3 protein is CSAGTTNTGELFF. The CDR3 DNA is TGCAGCGCGGGGACAACGAACACCGGGGAGCTGTTTTTT. V is TRBV29-1 and J is TRBJ2-2; tentatively, D is TRBD1 (6 bases). Trimming cost V 7 bases and J 0 bases, with 9 bases left between them. The germline CDR1 and CDR2 sequences are SQVTM and ANQGSEA. The CDR3 sequence is 13 residues long.

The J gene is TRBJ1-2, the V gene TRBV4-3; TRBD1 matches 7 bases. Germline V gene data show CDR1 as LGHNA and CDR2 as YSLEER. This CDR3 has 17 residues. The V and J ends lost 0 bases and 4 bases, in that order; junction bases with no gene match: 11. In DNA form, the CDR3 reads TGCGCCAGCAGCCAAGAACAAACAGGGGCCCTAACCTATGGCTACACCTTC. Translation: CASSQEQTGALTYGYTF.

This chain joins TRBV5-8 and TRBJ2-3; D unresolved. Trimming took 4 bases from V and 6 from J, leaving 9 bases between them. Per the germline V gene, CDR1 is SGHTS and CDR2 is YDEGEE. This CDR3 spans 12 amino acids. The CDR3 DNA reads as TGTGCCAGCAGCCTCTCCAGGGATACGCAGTATTTT. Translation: CASSLSRDTQYF.

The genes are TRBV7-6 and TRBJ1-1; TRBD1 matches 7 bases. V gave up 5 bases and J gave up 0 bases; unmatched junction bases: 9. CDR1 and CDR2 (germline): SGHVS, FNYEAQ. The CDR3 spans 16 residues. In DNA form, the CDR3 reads TGTGCCAGCAGCGCAGCAGGGGGGATAATGAACACTGAAGCTTTCTTT. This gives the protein CASSAAGGIMNTEAFF.

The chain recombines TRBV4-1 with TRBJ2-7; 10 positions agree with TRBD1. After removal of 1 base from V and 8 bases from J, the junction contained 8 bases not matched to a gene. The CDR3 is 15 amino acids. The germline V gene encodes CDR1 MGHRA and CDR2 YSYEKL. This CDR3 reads CASSQGRQGAAQQYF. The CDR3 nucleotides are TGCGCCAGCAGCCAAGGGAGACAGGGGGCGGCCCAGCAGTACTTC.

CDR3 amino acids: CASSLATSGDNTGELFF. CDR3 nucleotides: TGCGCCAGCAGCTTGGCTACTAGCGGGGACAACACCGGGGAGCTGTTTTTT. This chain connects TRBV5-1 to TRBJ2-2, with 10 nucleotides matching TRBD2. The CDR3 spans 17 residues. Germline assignment: CDR1 SGHRS and CDR2 YFSETQ. Germline trimming cut 0 bases from V and 2 bases from J; bases unmatched to any gene: 4.

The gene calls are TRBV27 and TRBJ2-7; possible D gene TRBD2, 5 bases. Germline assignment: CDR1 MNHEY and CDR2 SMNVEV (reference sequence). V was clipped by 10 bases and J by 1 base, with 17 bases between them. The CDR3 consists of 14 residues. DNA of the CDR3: TGTGCCACCCACCCAACAGCGGTGTCCTACGAGCAGTACTTC. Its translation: CATHPTAVSYEQYF.

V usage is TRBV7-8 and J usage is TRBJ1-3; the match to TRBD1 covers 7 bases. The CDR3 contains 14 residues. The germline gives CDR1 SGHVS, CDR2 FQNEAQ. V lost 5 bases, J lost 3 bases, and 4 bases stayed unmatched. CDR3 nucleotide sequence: TGTGCCAGCAGCGACAGGGCTTTTGGAAACACCATATATTTT. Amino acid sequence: CASSDRAFGNTIYF.

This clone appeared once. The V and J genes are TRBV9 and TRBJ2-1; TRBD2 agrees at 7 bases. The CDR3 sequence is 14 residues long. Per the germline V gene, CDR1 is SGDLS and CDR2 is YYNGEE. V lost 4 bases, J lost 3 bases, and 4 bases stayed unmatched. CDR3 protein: CASSLGLIYNEQFF. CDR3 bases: TGTGCCAGCAGCTTGGGACTAATCTACAATGAGCAGTTCTTC.